This entry lists 14 T cell receptor beta chains sequenced from one sample in a study of OX40 agonist ivuxolimab in advanced cancers. TCRdb's table, derived via immunoSEQ multiplex PCR, lists solely in-frame clones and lacks some. The sample lists about 70,000 clones, around nine tenths occurring once. Here the sequenced sample was CD4+ or CD8+ T cells sorted from blood, taken in a trial of the OX40 agonist ivuxolimab. Every receptor here comes from an adult with an advanced solid tumor such as melanoma, head and neck, liver or kidney cancer.

In its sample, this clone was seen a few times. J is TRBJ1-5 and V is TRBV27, with D unclear. CDR3 length: 16 amino acids. The V and J ends lost 6 bases and 0 bases respectively, with 15 bases between them. The germline gives CDR1 MNHEY, CDR2 SMNVEV (reference sequence). The CDR3: CASSSSQGHSNQPQHF. Here the CDR3 DNA reads TGTGCCAGCAGCTCTTCCCAAGGGCATAGCAATCAGCCCCAGCATTTT.

This chain connects TRBV19 to TRBJ2-7; D remains unclear. The CDR3 extends over 12 amino acids. Between the trimmed V and J ends, which lost 6 bases and 0 bases, there was a span of 6 bases. Germline lookup yields CDR1 LNHDA and CDR2 SQIVND (reference sequence). The CDR3: CASRSASYEQYF. The CDR3 DNA is TGTGCCAGTAGGTCCGCCTCCTACGAGCAGTACTTC.

This rearrangement joins TRBV6-5 to TRBJ2-1; possible D gene TRBD2, 6 bases. Germline CDR1 reads MNHEY; CDR2 reads SVGAGI. The germline V and J ends were trimmed by 0 bases and 12 bases, with 12 bases remaining between them. This CDR3 has 13 residues. In DNA, the CDR3 is TGTGCCAGCAGTTACTCGGAGGGTCTGGGGCAGTTCTTC. It yields the protein CASSYSEGLGQFF.

This chain connects TRBV7-9 to TRBJ1-1, with 7 positions matching TRBD1. V shed 5 bases, J shed 4 bases, and the junction held 7 bases outside the gene matches. The CDR3 has 14 residues. CDR1 is SEHNR, CDR2 FQNEAQ, per germline (reference sequence). CDR3 protein: CASSHTQGGTEAFF. The CDR3 DNA is TGTGCCAGCAGCCACACGCAGGGGGGCACTGAAGCTTTCTTT.

The gene calls are TRBV10-2 and TRBJ2-5, with 7 bases identical to TRBD2. Trimming took 7 bases from V and 4 from J; bases not matched to a gene: 3. The germline gives CDR1 WSHSY, CDR2 SAAADI. The CDR3 consists of 12 residues. CDR3 in amino acids: CASTGGIETQYF. The CDR3 DNA is TGCGCCAGCACGGGGGGTATAGAGACCCAGTACTTC.

V and J are TRBV27 and TRBJ1-5, with D perhaps matching TRBD1 (5 bases). This CDR3 contains 14 residues. Trimming removed 2 bases from V and 2 bases from J, with 7 bases in between. CDR1 is MNHEY and CDR2 is SMNVEV in the germline V gene (reference sequence). In DNA, the CDR3 is TGTGCCAGCAGTTTAGGGGGTGGCAATCAGCCCCAGCATTTT. Residues: CASSLGGGNQPQHF.

The chain couples TRBV10-2 to TRBJ1-5; no clear D. Per germline, CDR1 WSHSY and CDR2 SAAADI. V was shortened by 3 bases and J by 3 bases, with 9 bases between the two germline ends. The CDR3 spans 14 residues. The CDR3: CASSDTAPNQPQHF. CDR3 DNA: TGCGCCAGCAGTGACACCGCGCCCAATCAGCCCCAGCATTTT.

The rearrangement joins TRBV29-1 to TRBJ2-3; maybe TRBD2 (5 bases). V dropped 3 bases and J dropped 1 base, with 8 bases sitting between them. The CDR3 consists of 13 residues. Germline V gene sequence: CDR1 SQVTM, CDR2 ANQGSEA. CDR3 region: CSVDGVGTDTQYF. The CDR3 DNA follows: TGCAGCGTTGACGGGGTGGGCACAGATACGCAGTATTTT.

DNA of the CDR3: TGTGCCAGCAGTGAAGCGGGTGTAGCTAACTATGGCTACACCTTC. Its protein is CASSEAGVANYGYTF. The chain is built from TRBV6-1 and TRBJ1-2; no reliable D call. The germline CDR1 and CDR2 sequences are MNHNS and SASEGT. V dropped 0 bases and J dropped 0 bases, with 8 bases sitting between them. The CDR3 consists of 15 residues.

The chain joins TRBV4-2 to TRBJ2-3; D gene ambiguous. V gave up 4 bases and J gave up 6 bases, with 14 bases separating them. This CDR3 is 14 amino acids long. Germline lookup yields CDR1 LGHNA and CDR2 YNFKEQ. The CDR3 region is CASSPGVASDTQYF. CDR3 DNA sequence: TGTGCCAGCAGCCCCGGAGTAGCCTCGGATACGCAGTATTTT.

J is TRBJ2-7 and V is TRBV9; 12 positions match TRBD2. The junction had 3 bases not matched to a gene; V was cut back by 4 bases and J by 1 base. The CDR3 runs 15 residues. The germline CDR1 and CDR2 sequences are SGDLS and YYNGEE. The DNA for the CDR3 is TGTGCCAGCAGCTCGACTAGCGGGGGATCCTACGAGCAGTACTTC. Amino acid sequence: CASSSTSGGSYEQYF. The complete variable domain, with remaining parts taken from reference TRBV9 and TRBJ2-7, reads DSGVTQTPKHLITATGQRVTLRCSPRSGDLSVYWYQQSLDQGLQFLIQYYNGEERAKGNILERFSAQQFPDLHSELNLSSLELGDSALYFCASSSTSGGSYEQYFGPGTRLTVT.

The rearrangement joins TRBV21-1 to TRBJ1-2. TRBV21-1 is a known pseudogene. There are 17 residues in the CDR3. CDR3 DNA: TGTGCCAGCAGCAAAGCTCAAGGGCGAGGCGTTTCCTATGGCTACACCTTC. Its translation is CASSKAQGRGVSYGYTF.

The chain recombines TRBV27 with TRBJ1-4; D is perhaps TRBD1 (6 bases). V shed 5 bases and J shed 8 bases, with 15 bases lying between them. The germline gives CDR1 MNHEY, CDR2 SMNVEV (reference sequence). CDR3 length equals 14 residues. CDR3 DNA: TGTGCCAGCAGTCTACAGGGAAGAAGCGAAAAACTGTTTTTT. Translation: CASSLQGRSEKLFF.

This clone was seen just once. This CDR3 reads CASGWGEQFF. The CDR3, as DNA: TGTGCCAGTGGCTGGGGGGAGCAGTTCTTC. J is TRBJ2-1 and V is TRBV6-9; D is perhaps TRBD1 or TRBD2 (5 bases each). This CDR3 has 10 residues. Trimming shortened V by 9 bases and J by 10 bases, and 10 bases separated the two germline ends. Germline CDR1 is MNHGY and CDR2 is SVAAGI.